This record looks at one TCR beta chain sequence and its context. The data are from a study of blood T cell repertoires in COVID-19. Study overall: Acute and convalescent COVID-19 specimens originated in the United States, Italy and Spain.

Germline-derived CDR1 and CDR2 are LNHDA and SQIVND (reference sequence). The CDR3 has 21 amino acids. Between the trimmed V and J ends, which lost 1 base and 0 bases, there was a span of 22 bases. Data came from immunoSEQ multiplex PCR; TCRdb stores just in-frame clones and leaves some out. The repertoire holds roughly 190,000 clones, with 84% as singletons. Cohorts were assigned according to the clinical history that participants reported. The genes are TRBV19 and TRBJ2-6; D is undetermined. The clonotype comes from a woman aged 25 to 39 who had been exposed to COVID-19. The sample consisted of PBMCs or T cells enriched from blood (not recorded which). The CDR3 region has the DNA TGTGCCAGTAGTATAGTTTCCCGCGACATTCACCCTCTCTCTGGGGCCAACGTCCTGACTTTC. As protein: CASSIVSRDIHPLSGANVLTF.